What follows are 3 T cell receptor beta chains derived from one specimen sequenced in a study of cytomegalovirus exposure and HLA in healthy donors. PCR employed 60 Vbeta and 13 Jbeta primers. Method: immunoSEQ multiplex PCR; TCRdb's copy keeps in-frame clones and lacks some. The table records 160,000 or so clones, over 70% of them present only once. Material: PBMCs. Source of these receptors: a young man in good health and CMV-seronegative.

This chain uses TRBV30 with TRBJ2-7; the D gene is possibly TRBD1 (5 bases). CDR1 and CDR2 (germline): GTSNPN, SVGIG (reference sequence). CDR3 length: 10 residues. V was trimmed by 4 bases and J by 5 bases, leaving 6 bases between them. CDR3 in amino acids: CAWTRDEQYF. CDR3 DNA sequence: TGTGCCTGGACCAGGGACGAGCAGTACTTC.

The CDR3 is CASSLGGRPLNTEAFF. The CDR3 DNA reads TGTGCCAGCAGTTTAGGGGGGAGGCCCTTGAACACTGAAGCTTTCTTT. The chain is built from TRBV28 and TRBJ1-1; D might be TRBD1 (5 bases). Trimming shortened V by 2 bases and J by 0 bases, and 13 bases separated the two germline ends. Looked up from germline, CDR1 is MDHEN and CDR2 is SYDVKM. The CDR3 is 16 amino acids.

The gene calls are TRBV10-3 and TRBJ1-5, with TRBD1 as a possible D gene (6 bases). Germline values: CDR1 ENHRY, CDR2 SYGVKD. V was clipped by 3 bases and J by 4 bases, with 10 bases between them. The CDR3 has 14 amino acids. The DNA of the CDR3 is TGTGCCATCAGTGACGCCACAGGGAATCAGCCCCAGCATTTT. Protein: CAISDATGNQPQHF.